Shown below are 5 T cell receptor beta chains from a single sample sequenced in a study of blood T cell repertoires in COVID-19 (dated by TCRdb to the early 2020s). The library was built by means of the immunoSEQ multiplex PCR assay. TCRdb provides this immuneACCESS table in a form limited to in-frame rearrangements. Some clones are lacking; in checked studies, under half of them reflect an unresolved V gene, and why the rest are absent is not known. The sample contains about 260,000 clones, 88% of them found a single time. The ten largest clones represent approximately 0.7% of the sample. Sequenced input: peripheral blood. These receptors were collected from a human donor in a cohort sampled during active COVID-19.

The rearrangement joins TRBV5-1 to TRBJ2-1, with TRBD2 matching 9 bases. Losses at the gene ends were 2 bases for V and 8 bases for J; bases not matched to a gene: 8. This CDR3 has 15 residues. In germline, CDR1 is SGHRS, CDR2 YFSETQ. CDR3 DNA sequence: TGCGCCAGCAGCTTCAGTAGCGGGAGAGGGCATGAGCAGTTCTTC. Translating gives CASSFSSGRGHEQFF.

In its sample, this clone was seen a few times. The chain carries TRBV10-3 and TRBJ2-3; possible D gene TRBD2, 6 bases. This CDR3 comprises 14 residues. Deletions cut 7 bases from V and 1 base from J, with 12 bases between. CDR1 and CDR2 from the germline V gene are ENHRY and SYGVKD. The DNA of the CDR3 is TGTGCCATCACCGCCGGGACTGGCACAGATACGCAGTATTTT. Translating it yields CAITAGTGTDTQYF.

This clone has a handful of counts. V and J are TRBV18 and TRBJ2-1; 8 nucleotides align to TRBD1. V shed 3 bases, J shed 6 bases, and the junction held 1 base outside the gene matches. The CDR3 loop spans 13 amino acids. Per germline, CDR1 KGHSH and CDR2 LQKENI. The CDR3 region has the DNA TGTGCCAGCTCACCGGGACAGGTCAATGAGCAGTTCTTC. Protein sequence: CASSPGQVNEQFF.

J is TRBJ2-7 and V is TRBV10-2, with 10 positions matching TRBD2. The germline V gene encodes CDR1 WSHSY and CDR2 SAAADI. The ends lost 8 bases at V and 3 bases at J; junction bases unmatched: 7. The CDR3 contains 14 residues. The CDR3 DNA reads TGCGCCAGCCGGGAGCGGGGGGGAATCTACGAGCAGTACTTC. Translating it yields CASRERGGIYEQYF.

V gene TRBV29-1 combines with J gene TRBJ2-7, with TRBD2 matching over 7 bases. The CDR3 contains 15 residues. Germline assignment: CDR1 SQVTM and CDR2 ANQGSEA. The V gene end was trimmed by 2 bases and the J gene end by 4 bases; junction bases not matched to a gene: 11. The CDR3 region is CSVEPLSGGTYEQYF. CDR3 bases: TGCAGCGTTGAACCTCTTTCGGGAGGCACTTACGAGCAGTACTTC.